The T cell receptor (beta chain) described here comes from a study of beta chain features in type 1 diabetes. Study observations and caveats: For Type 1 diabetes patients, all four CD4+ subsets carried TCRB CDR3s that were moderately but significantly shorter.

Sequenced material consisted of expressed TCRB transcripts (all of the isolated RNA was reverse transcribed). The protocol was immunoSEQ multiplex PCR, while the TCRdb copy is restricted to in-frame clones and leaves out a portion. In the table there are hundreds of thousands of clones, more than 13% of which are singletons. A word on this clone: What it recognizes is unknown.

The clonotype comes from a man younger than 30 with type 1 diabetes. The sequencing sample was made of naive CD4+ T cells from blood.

The DNA for the CDR3 is TGTGCCAGCAGTTACCAGGTGGGGACGCCGACGCAGTATTTT. This codes for CASSYQVGTPTQYF. The rearrangement joins TRBV6-5 to TRBJ2-3; D possibly matches TRBD1 or TRBD2 (5 bases each). V dropped 2 bases and J dropped 9 bases, with 15 bases sitting between them. The germline V gene encodes CDR1 MNHEY and CDR2 SVGAGI. The CDR3 has 14 residues.